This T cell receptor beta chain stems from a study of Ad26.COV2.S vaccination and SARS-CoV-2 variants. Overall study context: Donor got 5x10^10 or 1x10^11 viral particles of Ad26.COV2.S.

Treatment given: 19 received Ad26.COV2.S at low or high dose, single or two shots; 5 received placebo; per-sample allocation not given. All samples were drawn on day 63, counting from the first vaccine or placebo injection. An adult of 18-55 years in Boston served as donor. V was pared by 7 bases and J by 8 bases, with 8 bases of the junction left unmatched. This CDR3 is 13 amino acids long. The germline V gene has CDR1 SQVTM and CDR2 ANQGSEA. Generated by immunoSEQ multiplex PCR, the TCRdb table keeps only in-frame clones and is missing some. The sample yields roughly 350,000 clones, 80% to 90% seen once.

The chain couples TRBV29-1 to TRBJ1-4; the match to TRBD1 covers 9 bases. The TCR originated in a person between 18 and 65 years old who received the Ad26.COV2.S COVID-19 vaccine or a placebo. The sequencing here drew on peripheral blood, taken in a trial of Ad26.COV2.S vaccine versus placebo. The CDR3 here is CSAGTGTREKLFF. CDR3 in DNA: TGCAGCGCCGGGACAGGGACTAGGGAAAAACTGTTTTTT.